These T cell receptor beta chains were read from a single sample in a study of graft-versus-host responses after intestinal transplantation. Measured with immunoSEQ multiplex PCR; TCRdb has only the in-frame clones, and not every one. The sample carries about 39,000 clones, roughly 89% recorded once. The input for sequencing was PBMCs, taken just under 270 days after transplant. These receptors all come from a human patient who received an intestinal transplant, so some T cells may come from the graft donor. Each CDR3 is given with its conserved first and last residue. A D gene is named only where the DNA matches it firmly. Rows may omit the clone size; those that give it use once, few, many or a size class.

DNA: TGCGCCAGCAGTGAGTCGGCAGGAGGTGGAAACACCATATATTTT
CDR3: CASSESAGGGNTIYF
size: once
length: 15
V: TRBV10-2
J: TRBJ1-3
D: -

DNA: TGTGCCAGCAATAAGCAGGGCCCCGCTGAGCAGTTCTTC
CDR3: CASNKQGPAEQFF
size: -
length: 13
V: TRBV5-8
J: TRBJ2-1
D: -

DNA: TGTGCCAGTAGTATATCACCGGGTCAGGGACACCGCTACGAGCAGTACTTC
CDR3: CASSISPGQGHRYEQYF
size: -
length: 17
V: TRBV19
J: TRBJ2-7
D: -

DNA: TGTGCCAGCAGCCCATCGGGATCCTACGAGCAGTACTTC
CDR3: CASSPSGSYEQYF
size: -
length: 13
V: TRBV16
J: TRBJ2-7
D: -

DNA: TGTGCCAGCAGCGTTGGCGGGGGGGCAAACAATGAGCAGTTCTTC
CDR3: CASSVGGGANNEQFF
size: -
length: 15
V: TRBV9
J: TRBJ2-1
D: TRBD2

DNA: TGTGCCAGCGCGGACACAGCATCTACCACTGAAGCTTTCTTT
CDR3: CASADTASTTEAFF
size: -
length: 14
V: TRBV27
J: TRBJ1-1
D: -

DNA: TGCGCCAGCAGCTCGACAGGGAGCGAGCAGTACTTC
CDR3: CASSSTGSEQYF
size: -
length: 12
V: TRBV5-1
J: TRBJ2-7
D: TRBD1

DNA: TGTGCCAGCAGCTTACGCGGGGGCTATTTTAAAGCTTTCTTT
CDR3: CASSLRGGYFKAFF
size: once
length: 14
V: TRBV7-9
J: TRBJ1-1
D: -

DNA: TGCGCCAGCAGCCAAGATCGTCGGGCTGGTCTGTTGGAGACCCAGTACTTC
CDR3: CASSQDRRAGLLETQYF
size: few
length: 17
V: TRBV4-1
J: TRBJ2-5
D: -

DNA: TGTGCCAGCAGTCGGACAGCGGGGGACCGGGATACCCAGTACTTC
CDR3: CASSRTAGDRDTQYF
size: -
length: 15
V: TRBV11-2
J: TRBJ2-5
D: TRBD2

DNA: TGTGCCAGCAGCTTAGGTCCGGCAGAAGTCTACGAGCAGTACTTC
CDR3: CASSLGPAEVYEQYF
size: -
length: 15
V: TRBV11-2
J: TRBJ2-7
D: -

DNA: TGTGCCAGCAGCTTAGTAGGGGGCTTGGACGGATATAATGAAAAACTGTTTTTT
CDR3: CASSLVGGLDGYNEKLFF
size: -
length: 18
V: TRBV11-2
J: TRBJ1-4
D: TRBD1

DNA: TGTGCCAGCAGCTTTAGGGGCTACGACGAGCAGTACTTC
CDR3: CASSFRGYDEQYF
size: -
length: 13
V: TRBV7-8
J: TRBJ2-7
D: -

DNA: TGTGCCAGCAGCTTGTGGGCCAATGAAAAACTGTTTTTT
CDR3: CASSLWANEKLFF
size: -
length: 13
V: TRBV5-4
J: TRBJ1-4
D: -

DNA: TGTGCCAGCAGCTTAGATTGGGCAGGGAACTCACCCCTCCACTTT
CDR3: CASSLDWAGNSPLHF
size: -
length: 15
V: TRBV7-9
J: TRBJ1-6
D: -

DNA: TGTGCCAGCAGTCACCAGGATAAGGATAATTCACCCCTCCACTTT
CDR3: CASSHQDKDNSPLHF
size: -
length: 15
V: TRBV5-4
J: TRBJ1-6
D: -

DNA: TGTGCCAGCAGTTCCCCGTTGAGGGGGGCCCCCCCAGATACGCAGTATTTT
CDR3: CASSSPLRGAPPDTQYF
size: -
length: 17
V: TRBV5-4
J: TRBJ2-3
D: -

DNA: TGTGCCAGCAGTTACCTAGGGGGCCCCCCTTACAATGAGCAGTTCTTC
CDR3: CASSYLGGPPYNEQFF
size: -
length: 16
V: TRBV6-6
J: TRBJ2-1
D: TRBD1

DNA: TGTGCCAGCAGCTTGGAACAGGGGAGCTCTGGGGCCAACGTCCTGACTTTC
CDR3: CASSLEQGSSGANVLTF
size: -
length: 17
V: TRBV5-4
J: TRBJ2-6
D: TRBD1

DNA: TGTGCCAGCAGTGACTCGACTAGCGGGGGAGATACGCAGTATTTT
CDR3: CASSDSTSGGDTQYF
size: -
length: 15
V: TRBV6-4
J: TRBJ2-3
D: TRBD2